This T cell receptor beta chain was found in a study of OX40 agonist ivuxolimab in advanced cancers. With respect to the entire study: Ivuxolimab was a fully human IgG2 agonistic monoclonal antibody targeting the costimulatory receptor OX40 (CD134). Intravenous ivuxolimab was administered to patients every 2 weeks at six dose levels: 0.01, 0.1, 0.3, 1.5, 3 and 10 mg/kg. Patients were allowed to have had prior anti-PD-1, anti-PD-L1 or anti-CTLA-4 therapy, and 30% to 50% of the dose-escalation patients had previously received checkpoint inhibitors. In the dose-escalation cohort, 70% to 85% of patients were male, and the mean age was approximately 60 years, with a range of 23 to 79. The paper covers the monotherapy dose-escalation part of the phase I ivuxolimab trial, which included N of about 56 patients. Of the approximately 50 dose-escalation patients, hepatocellular carcinoma was present in roughly 19, melanoma in roughly 15, renal cell carcinoma in 9 and head and neck cancer in 9. Peripheral TCRbeta sequencing was intended to test whether TCR sequence diversity was altered and clonal T-cell expansion was caused by ivuxolimab. Partial responses occurred in three dose-escalation patients: two with cutaneous melanoma and one with hepatocellular carcinoma.

In the case of this clone: This clone's antigen is unknown. The sample holds no much larger clone one base away, and base qualities are not on file.

What the research found in general, with its limitations: Low levels of normalized T-cell clonal expansion were also seen in some patients who did not respond. The antigen specificity of the peripheral T cells that underwent clonal expansion was not determined. In the 0.1-3.0 mg/kg groups, partial responders had among the lowest normalized peripheral clonal expansion, particularly in CD8+ T cells. After ivuxolimab, expanded clones were on average more numerous among CD8+ T cells than among CD4+ T cells. At doses from 0.1 to 3.0 mg/kg, clonal expansion was seen in both CD4+ and CD8+ blood T cells between baseline and week 6.

The trial excluded patients who had a history of autoimmune disease or who were on systemic immunosuppression. Peripheral blood for TCR sequencing was drawn from every dose cohort at baseline, at cycle 4 day 1 and at cycle 7 day 1. Samples were obtained from an open-label, multicenter, first-in-human phase I dose-escalation trial of ivuxolimab. The trial enrolled adults with locally advanced or metastatic head and neck squamous cell, hepatocellular, melanoma or renal cell carcinoma. Before TCR sequencing, CD4+ T cells and CD8+ T cells from peripheral blood were sorted into separate populations. For sequencing of the TCRbeta CDR3 region, genomic DNA was extracted from the sorted cells. The immunoSEQ Assay was used for sequencing of TCRbeta CDR3 regions. TCRdb took this table from immuneACCESS and kept in-frame rearrangements with V and J called. Such tables lack part of the clones; where checked against another copy, unresolved V genes explain under half of the gap, and the rest is unexplained. The sample table holds fewer than 70,000 clones, of which approximately 86% were seen once. Jointly, the top ten make up less than 3% of the sample.

Source: CD4+ or CD8+ T cells sorted from blood, taken in a trial of the OX40 agonist ivuxolimab. The source of this sequence is an adult with an advanced solid tumor such as melanoma, head and neck, liver or kidney cancer.

The nucleotide sequence reads as follows: TGTGCCAGCAGTTACTCGGTCAGGGCGAACACCGGGGAGCTGTTTTTT. Its protein reads: CASSYSVRANTGELFF. This chain is built from TRBV6-5 and TRBJ2-2; a tentative D match to TRBD1 spans 5 bases. A distance of 8 bases separates the germline ends of V and J, which lose 0 bases and 0 bases respectively. The CDR3, cysteine through phenylalanine, is 16 amino acids long. Just CDR3 DNA is preserved here, 48 bases in frame from base 1. The germline V gene sets CDR1 to MNHEY and CDR2 to SVGAGI.